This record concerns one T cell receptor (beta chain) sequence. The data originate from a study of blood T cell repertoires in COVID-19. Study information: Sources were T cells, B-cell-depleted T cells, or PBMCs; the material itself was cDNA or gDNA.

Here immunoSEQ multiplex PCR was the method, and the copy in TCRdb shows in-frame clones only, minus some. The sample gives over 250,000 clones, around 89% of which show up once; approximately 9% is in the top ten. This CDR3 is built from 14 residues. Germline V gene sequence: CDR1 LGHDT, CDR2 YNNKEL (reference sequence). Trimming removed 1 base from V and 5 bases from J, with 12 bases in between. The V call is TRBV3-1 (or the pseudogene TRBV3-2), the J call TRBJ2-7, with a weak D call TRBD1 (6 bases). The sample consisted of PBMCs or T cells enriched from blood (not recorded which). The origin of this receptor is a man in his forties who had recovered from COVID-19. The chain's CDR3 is CASSQAAGDDEQYF. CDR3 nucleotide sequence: TGTGCCAGCAGCCAAGCGGCAGGGGACGACGAGCAGTACTTC.